Each of the 22 T cell receptor beta chains below was sequenced from the same sample in a study of T cells after posttransplantation cyclophosphamide. Cyclophosphamide on days +3 and +4 followed busulfan-fludarabine conditioning and a marrow graft. The assay was immunoSEQ multiplex PCR, and TCRdb's table has in-frame clones only and misses some. The sample shows tens of thousands of clones, 90% of them seen only once. The sequences come from PBMCs, collected around 67 days after allogeneic stem cell transplant with posttransplant cyclophosphamide. These receptors came from a male patient aged 60 to 75 who received an allogeneic stem cell transplant from a related donor and was CMV-positive. A subset of T cells may come from the graft donor.

The chain joins TRBV5-6 to TRBJ1-1; 12 bases align to TRBD1. The CDR3 sequence is 14 residues long. J lost 7 bases, V lost 4 bases, and 5 bases had no gene match. Looked up from germline, CDR1 is SGHDT and CDR2 is YYEEEE. The CDR3 DNA follows: TGTGCCAGCAGCCCGGGACAGGGGGCAGGTGAAGCTTTCTTT. Protein: CASSPGQGAGEAFF.

The chain couples TRBV18 to TRBJ2-7; 8 nucleotides align to TRBD1. With 2 bases clipped from V and 7 bases from J, the junction kept 10 bases outside the gene matches. The CDR3 is 15 amino acids. Germline V gives CDR1 KGHSH, CDR2 LQKENI. The DNA of the CDR3 is TGTGCCAGCTCACCAAGCGTTGGACAGGGAGGTGAGCAGTACTTC. Translated, it gives CASSPSVGQGGEQYF.

This chain uses TRBV7-7 with TRBJ1-5, with D tentatively TRBD1 (6 bases). The CDR3 has 14 amino acids. V lost 0 bases, J lost 5 bases, and 8 bases lay in between. Germline values: CDR1 SSHAT, CDR2 FNYEAQ (reference sequence). The CDR3 protein is CASSLARTDQPQHF. The CDR3, as DNA: TGTGCCAGCAGCTTAGCACGGACAGATCAGCCCCAGCATTTT.

The chain links TRBV19 to TRBJ1-1; TRBD1 might be the D (6 bases). The ends were cut back, 11 bases at V and 2 bases at J, with 12 bases in the middle. CDR1 is LNHDA and CDR2 is SQIVND in the germline V gene (reference sequence). This CDR3 is 12 amino acids long. The CDR3 region is CAAGGRNTEAFF. CDR3 nucleotide sequence: TGTGCCGCCGGGGGGCGCAACACTGAAGCTTTCTTT.

J is TRBJ1-2 and V is TRBV7-9; 7 nucleotides align to TRBD1. Germline loops: CDR1 SEHNR, CDR2 FQNEAQ (reference sequence). CDR3 length equals 15 residues. Trimming at V came to 3 bases and at J to 6 bases, leaving 10 bases not matched to a gene. CDR3 nucleotide sequence: TGTGCCAGCAGCTTCACAGGGGCGGAAGGGGATGGCTACACCTTC. Protein sequence: CASSFTGAEGDGYTF.

This clone was observed a handful of times. The chain combines TRBV4-2 with TRBJ2-5, with 12 bases identical to TRBD2. The V and J ends lost 5 bases and 3 bases, in that order; junction bases with no gene match: 4. Germline V CDR1 and CDR2: LGHNA, YNFKEQ. The CDR3 runs to 15 residues. CDR3 sequence: CASSARTSGEETQYF. Written as DNA, the CDR3 is TGTGCCAGCAGCGCCCGGACTAGCGGGGAAGAGACCCAGTACTTC.

The chain uses TRBV7-9 and TRBJ1-2; 10 positions agree with TRBD1. Germline CDR1 SEHNR, CDR2 FQNEAQ (reference sequence). CDR3 length: 14 amino acids. V was pared by 5 bases and J by 4 bases, with 4 bases of the junction left unmatched. The CDR3, as DNA: TGTGCCAGCAGCAGGGGGACAGGGGCCTATGGCTACACCTTC. Its translation is CASSRGTGAYGYTF. The full variable domain, completed using reference TRBV7-9 and TRBJ1-2, is DTGVSQNPRHKITKRGQNVTFRCDPISEHNRLYWYRQTLGQGPEFLTYFQNEAQLEKSRLLSDRFSAERPKGSFSTLEIQRTEQGDSAMYLCASSRGTGAYGYTFGSGTRLTVV.

This sequence joins TRBV27 and TRBJ1-2; D gene unclear. This CDR3 has 17 residues. V lost 1 base and J 8 bases, leaving 23 bases between the germline ends. The germline CDR1 and CDR2 sequences are MNHEY and SMNVEV (reference sequence). The DNA for the CDR3 is TGTGCCAGCAGTTTATGGCCGGCAGCCAATAGCCCTGGGGGCTACACCTTC. This translates into CASSLWPAANSPGGYTF.

This chain connects TRBV5-1 to TRBJ2-7; 8 bases are shared with TRBD2. V shed 6 bases, J shed 7 bases, and the junction held 9 bases outside the gene matches. This CDR3 is 13 amino acids long. Germline V gene data show CDR1 as SGHRS and CDR2 as YFSETQ. The CDR3 DNA is TGCGCCAGCACCCGAACTGCGGGGGGTGAGCAGTACTTC. This translates into CASTRTAGGEQYF.

This clone has just a few counts. The J gene is TRBJ1-5, the V gene TRBV7-8; TRBD1 agrees at 7 bases. Germline values: CDR1 SGHVS, CDR2 FQNEAQ. The CDR3 is made up of 20 amino acids. V was pared by 5 bases and J by 2 bases, with 21 bases of the junction left unmatched. The CDR3 nucleotides are TGTGCCAGCAGCCCACTTAAAACAGGGGCACCGGCCCTGTGCAATCAGCCCCAGCATTTT. As protein: CASSPLKTGAPALCNQPQHF.

This chain connects TRBV15 to TRBJ1-5; D gene unclear. Per the germline V gene, CDR1 is LNHNV and CDR2 is YYDKDF (reference sequence). The V and J ends lost 0 bases and 5 bases respectively, with 11 bases between them. This CDR3 has 15 amino acids. CDR3 nucleotides: TGTGCCACCAGCAGAGATTTAGGACTCCATCAGCCCCAGCATTTT. This sequence encodes CATSRDLGLHQPQHF.

The chain is built from TRBV21-1 and TRBJ2-7; the table calls TRBD2, which could not be checked here. TRBV21-1 corresponds to a pseudogene. This CDR3 has 16 residues. Written as DNA, the CDR3 is TGTGCCAGCAGCAAAGTTGAGCGGGGGTACTCCTACGAGCAGTACGTC. Encoded protein: CASSKVERGYSYEQYV.

V gene TRBV12-5 combines with J gene TRBJ2-2; D unclear. Germline V gene sequence: CDR1 LGHNT, CDR2 FRNRAP. The CDR3 is 10 amino acids. V was cut by 8 bases and J by 8 bases, with 6 bases left in between. The CDR3 sequence: CASSGGELFF. CDR3 DNA: TGTGCTAGTTCGGGTGGGGAGCTGTTTTTT.

This chain joins TRBV6-6 and TRBJ2-1; 7 nucleotides line up with TRBD2. Trimming cost V 7 bases and J 9 bases; bases outside gene matches: 12. CDR1 is MNHNY, CDR2 SVGAGI, per germline (reference sequence). The CDR3 covers 14 residues. CDR3 coding DNA: TGTGCCAGCAACCAAGGTTTGACGGGGGGTGAGCAGTTCTTC. This gives the protein CASNQGLTGGEQFF.

The gene calls are TRBV5-8 and TRBJ2-7; perhaps TRBD1 as D (6 bases). CDR3 length equals 13 residues. Germline CDR1 and CDR2: SGHTS and YDEGEE. V shed 6 bases and J shed 3 bases, with 13 bases lying between them. The CDR3 bases are TGTGCCAGCATCTCGGGACACCACTACGAGCAGTACTTC. Translation: CASISGHHYEQYF.

The chain carries TRBV11-2 and TRBJ1-6; D is possibly TRBD1 (5 bases). Trimming removed 4 bases from V and 0 bases from J, with 13 bases in between. The germline V gene encodes CDR1 SGHAT and CDR2 FQNNGV. This CDR3 has 17 amino acids. This CDR3 is CASSSTGGSSYNSPLHF. The DNA for the CDR3 is TGTGCCAGCAGCTCCACGGGGGGGAGCTCCTATAATTCACCCCTCCACTTT.

The chain has TRBV6-1 and TRBJ1-4; D ambiguous. Germline values: CDR1 MNHNS, CDR2 SASEGT. This CDR3 has 13 residues. The V end lost 5 bases, the J end lost 3 bases, and 7 bases lay between the germline ends. Written as DNA, the CDR3 is TGTGCCAGCAGTCGGGGTCCTAATGAAAAACTGTTTTTT. Its translation is CASSRGPNEKLFF.

V gene TRBV13 combines with J gene TRBJ2-3, with 9 nucleotides matching TRBD1. The CDR3 has 15 residues. The V and J ends lost 5 bases and 3 bases, in that order; junction bases with no gene match: 6. From germline, CDR1 is PRHDT and CDR2 FYEKMQ (reference sequence). This CDR3 reads CASSPRTGVTDTQYF. CDR3 nucleotide sequence: TGTGCCAGCAGCCCCCGGACAGGGGTAACAGATACGCAGTATTTT.

The V call is TRBV11-2, the J call TRBJ1-1, with no clear D. The CDR3 is made up of 16 amino acids. Trimming took off 1 base at V and 0 bases at J, with 12 bases between the two ends. Germline V CDR1 and CDR2: SGHAT, FQNNGV. Here the CDR3 reads CASSLGTQLLNTEAFF. CDR3 nucleotides: TGTGCCAGCAGCTTAGGGACTCAGCTTCTGAACACTGAAGCTTTCTTT. Variable domain in full (rest from reference TRBV11-2 and TRBJ1-1): EAGVAQSPRYKIIEKRQSVAFWCNPISGHATLYWYQQILGQGPKLLIQFQNNGVVDDSQLPKDRFSAERLKGVDSTLKIQPAKLEDSAVYLCASSLGTQLLNTEAFFGQGTRLTVV.

The chain uses TRBV7-2 and TRBJ1-1; possible D gene TRBD1, 5 bases. Trimming took 2 bases from V and 2 from J, leaving 12 bases between them. Germline V gives CDR1 SGHTA, CDR2 FQGNSA. This CDR3 region has 15 residues. CDR3 sequence reads: CASSLIGGGNTEAFF. CDR3 DNA: TGTGCCAGCAGCTTAATTGGGGGAGGTAACACTGAAGCTTTCTTT.

V is TRBV6-1 and J is TRBJ2-1; D gene ambiguous. Germline V CDR1 and CDR2: MNHNS, SASEGT. The V and J ends lost 4 bases and 6 bases respectively, with 7 bases between them. CDR3 length equals 12 residues. As DNA, the CDR3 is TGTGCCAGCAGTGGTCTTTTCAATGAGCAGTTCTTC. This codes for CASSGLFNEQFF.

The chain is built from TRBV28 and TRBJ1-3; D not certain. CDR3 length: 15 residues. Germline-derived CDR1 and CDR2 are MDHEN and SYDVKM. The V end lost 7 bases, the J end lost 0 bases, and 13 bases lay between the germline ends. The CDR3 sequence is CASNSNRVSGNTIYF. The CDR3 coding sequence is TGTGCCAGCAATTCCAACCGGGTCTCTGGAAACACCATATATTTT.